These 16 T cell receptor beta chains came from one sample sequenced in a study of regulatory T cells in long-lasting Graves disease. With iRepertoire HTBI primers and Arm-PCR of CDR3 regions, TCR beta libraries were built. Each CDR3 protein is one row after TCRdb ran MiXCR on the multiplex PCR reads. This table holds hundreds of thousands of distinct CDR3 sequences, 15% to 20% found once. Time point given: newly diagnosed GD, antithyroid drugs for less than 3 months. Generation of the TCR library employed RNA extracted from PBMCs. Another study also made use of these data, one on T cells in Graves' hyperthyroidism and ophthalmopathy.

The sequencing used peripheral blood mononuclear cells (PBMCs), collected at new diagnosis, from a patient treated with antithyroid drugs. The receptor source for this set is a young man with Graves disease.

The chain combines TRBV28 with TRBJ2-3; 10 bases line up with TRBD2. Germline lookup yields CDR1 MDHEN and CDR2 SYDVKM. V was pared by 7 bases and J by 2 bases, with 12 bases of the junction left unmatched. CDR3 size: 17 residues. The CDR3 sequence is CASTPRLAGVTTDTQYF. CDR3 sequence (DNA): TGTGCCAGCACCCCTAGGCTAGCGGGAGTGACCACAGATACGCAGTATTTT.

As regards this clonotype: Being one base from a much bigger clone, this may be a read error. The rearrangement joins TRBV9 to TRBJ2-2; the D gene is possibly TRBD2 (6 bases). In germline, CDR1 is SGDLS, CDR2 YYNGEE. The CDR3 runs to 12 residues. V lost 5 bases, J lost 5 bases, and 7 bases lay in between. DNA for the CDR3: TGTGCCAGCAGGGCGGGGACCGGGGAGCTGTTTTTT. It encodes CASRAGTGELFF. The entire variable domain, with the rest obtained from reference TRBV9 and TRBJ2-2, is as follows: DSGVTQTPKHLITATGQRVTLRCSPRSGDLSVYWYQQSLDQGLQFLIQYYNGEERAKGNILERFSAQQFPDLHSELNLSSLELGDSALYFCASRAGTGELFFGEGSRLTVL.

The chain couples TRBV7-9 to TRBJ1-1, with 7 bases fitting TRBD1. After removal of 4 bases from V and 4 bases from J, the junction contained 9 bases not matched to a gene. Per germline, CDR1 SEHNR and CDR2 FQNEAQ (reference sequence). The CDR3 runs 15 residues. The CDR3 sequence: CASSSAADRVTEAFF. The CDR3 nucleotides read TGTGCCAGCAGCTCCGCCGCAGACAGGGTCACTGAAGCTTTCTTT.

This chain uses TRBV10-2 with TRBJ2-5; 10 bases align to TRBD1. Judging by the DNA end, TRBJ2-7 fits better; the J call may be wrong. The length of the CDR3 is 14 residues. Germline CDR1 and CDR2: WSHSY and SAAADI. CDR3 amino acids: CASRVGQGTYEQYF. In nucleotides, the CDR3 is TGCGCCAGCAGGGTGGGACAGGGGACCTACGAGCAGTACTTC.

The chain uses TRBV7-9 and TRBJ2-7; TRBD1 matches at 8 bases. Germline V CDR1 and CDR2: SEHNR, FQNEAQ (reference sequence). The CDR3 contains 15 residues. V lost 3 bases, J lost 2 bases, and 6 bases stayed unmatched. The DNA for the CDR3 is TGTGCCAGCAGCTTTGACAGGGGTAGCACCTACGAGCAGTACTTC. Its translation: CASSFDRGSTYEQYF.

On this clonotype: A read error is likely here: a far larger clone is one base away. The chain couples TRBV7-2 to TRBJ2-4, with TRBD2 matching 15 bases. The J call may be in error: the DNA end matches TRBJ2-1 better. The CDR3 extends over 16 amino acids. Germline V CDR1 and CDR2: SGHTA, FQGNSA. The chain's CDR3 is CASNWTSGRAGNEQFF. DNA of the CDR3: TGTGCCAGCAACTGGACTAGCGGGAGGGCCGGGAATGAGCAGTTCTTC.

This clonotype was observed a few times. The chain is built from TRBV20-1 and TRBJ2-3, with 10 bases identical to TRBD1. The germline V gene has CDR1 DFQATT and CDR2 SNEGSKA (reference sequence). The ends lost 1 base at V and 1 base at J; junction bases unmatched: 2. This CDR3 is built from 15 residues. The CDR3 sequence is CSARAGTGGTDTQYF. The CDR3 bases are TGCAGTGCTAGAGCTGGGACAGGGGGCACAGATACGCAGTATTTT.

This clonotype was counted many times. The chain has TRBV20-1 and TRBJ2-5; 7 positions match TRBD2. The CDR3 loop spans 16 amino acids. J gave up 2 bases and V 0 bases, and 9 bases lay outside the gene matches. Germline values: CDR1 DFQATT, CDR2 SNEGSKA (reference sequence). The CDR3 loop is CSARDPTSALQETQYF. CDR3 bases: TGCAGTGCTAGAGACCCAACTAGCGCCCTACAAGAGACCCAGTACTTC.

This clonotype showed up many times. J is TRBJ2-5 and V is TRBV5-4; 10 bases are a match to TRBD1. In germline, CDR1 is SGHNT, CDR2 YYREEE (reference sequence). J gave up 3 bases and V 3 bases, and 2 bases lay outside the gene matches. The CDR3 is made up of 14 amino acids. Here the CDR3 reads CASSWTGGEETQYF. Here the CDR3 DNA reads TGTGCCAGCAGCTGGACAGGGGGGGAAGAGACCCAGTACTTC.

This rearrangement joins TRBV20-1 to TRBJ2-5; 8 positions agree with TRBD2. Germline lookup yields CDR1 DFQATT and CDR2 SNEGSKA (reference sequence). The CDR3 runs to 16 residues. J gave up 2 bases and V 3 bases, and 11 bases lay outside the gene matches. The CDR3 DNA follows: TGCAGTGCTAGCGGGGAGAGCGGGAGCGGTCAAGAGACCCAGTACTTC. Protein sequence: CSASGESGSGQETQYF.

This clonotype was detected ten times or more. The chain links TRBV30 to TRBJ1-5; 9 nucleotides align to TRBD1. Germline V gene sequence: CDR1 GTSNPN, CDR2 SVGIG (reference sequence). V trimming: 1 base; J trimming: 6 bases; junction bases outside the gene matches: 13. This CDR3 contains 17 residues. The CDR3 nucleotides read TGTGCCTGGAGTGCCGGACAGGGGTTTGGGGAGAGTCAGCCCCAGCATTTT. Amino acid sequence: CAWSAGQGFGESQPQHF.

In this sample, this clonotype turned up many times. The chain has TRBV12-3 or TRBV12-4 and TRBJ2-3; TRBD2 matches at 8 bases. This CDR3 contains 16 residues. V was pared by 7 bases and J by 2 bases, with 11 bases of the junction left unmatched. CDR3 nucleotide sequence: TGTGCCAGCACCCCGGGGGGGGGAGGGGACACAGATACGCAGTATTTT. Encoded protein: CASTPGGGGDTDTQYF.

This clonotype was found many times. V gene TRBV3-1 combines with J gene TRBJ2-7; tentatively, D is TRBD2 (6 bases). In germline, CDR1 is LGHDT, CDR2 YNNKEL (reference sequence). V lost 4 bases, J lost 6 bases, and 10 bases lay in between. This CDR3 comprises 12 residues. CDR3 sequence reads: CASSRGDGEQYF. The CDR3 DNA reads TGTGCCAGCAGCCGGGGGGATGGCGAGCAGTACTTC.

This clonotype was counted at least ten times. This chain joins TRBV12-3 or TRBV12-4 and TRBJ1-5; D might be TRBD1 (5 bases). Trimming left V 6 bases short and J 6 bases short, with 15 bases between. The length of the CDR3 is 14 residues. In DNA form, the CDR3 reads TGTGCCAGCAGGGGTCAGGGAGATAGTCAGCCCCAGCATTTT. This sequence encodes CASRGQGDSQPQHF.

This clonotype was counted many times. The rearrangement joins TRBV7-9 to TRBJ2-1; 7 bases align to TRBD2. CDR3 length: 19 residues. Germline assignment: CDR1 SEHNR and CDR2 FQNEAQ (reference sequence). Trimming took 3 bases from V and 8 from J; bases not matched to a gene: 22. For the CDR3, the DNA is TGTGCCAGCAGCTTCGGGGCTAAGCGGGGAAAATTTTCGACGGATGAGCAGTTCTTC. Translating gives CASSFGAKRGKFSTDEQFF.

There are a few counts of this clonotype. V and J are TRBV9 and TRBJ1-3; 10 bases map to TRBD1. J was trimmed by 3 bases and V by 3 bases; bases with no gene match: 9. Germline loops: CDR1 SGDLS, CDR2 YYNGEE. The CDR3 is made up of 17 amino acids. CDR3 protein: CASSASPTGGRGNTIYF. Written as DNA, the CDR3 is TGTGCCAGCAGCGCATCCCCGACAGGGGGCCGTGGAAACACCATATATTTT.